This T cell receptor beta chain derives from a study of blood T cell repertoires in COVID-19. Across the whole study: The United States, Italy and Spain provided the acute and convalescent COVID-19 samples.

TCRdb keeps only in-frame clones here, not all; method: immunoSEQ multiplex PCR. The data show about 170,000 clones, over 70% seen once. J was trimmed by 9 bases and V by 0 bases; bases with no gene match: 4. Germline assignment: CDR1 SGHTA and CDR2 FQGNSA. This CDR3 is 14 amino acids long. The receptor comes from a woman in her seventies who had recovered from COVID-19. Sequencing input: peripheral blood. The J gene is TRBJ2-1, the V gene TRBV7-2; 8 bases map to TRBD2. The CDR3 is CASSLASGNGEQFF. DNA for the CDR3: TGTGCCAGCAGCTTAGCTAGCGGGAATGGTGAGCAGTTCTTC.